This is a list of T cell receptor beta chains from one sample in a study of T cell repertoires in cytomegalovirus infection. TCRdb used MiXCR to reprocess the reads, holding one entry per CDR3 protein. The sample consists of tens of thousands of distinct CDR3 sequences, 22% of them appearing once. Their target antigens are unknown. Source material: PBMCs, sequenced either directly or after in vitro stimulation (not recorded which). The receptor source for this set is a human donor in good health (CMV status not recorded). Some clones in this sample may be carry-over from other donors' samples. Each CDR3 is given with its conserved first and last residue. The D gene is left open where the match is weak. Some rows mark clone size as missing; the rest say once, few, many or name a class of expanded clone.

D gene	clone size	V gene	J gene	CDR3 DNA	CDR3 protein
TRBD2	few	TRBV6-2/TRBV6-3	TRBJ2-1	TGTGCCAGCAGCCGAGGAGTAGCGGGAAGCAATGAGCAGTTCTTC	CASSRGVAGSNEQFF
.	few	TRBV7-3	TRBJ2-3	TGTGCCAGCAGCTTATCCCGGGACCCAACCTTT	CASSLSRDPTF
.	few	TRBV6-5	TRBJ1-5	TGTGCCAGCAGTTACCACATCTACTTGGGGCCCCAGCATTTT	CASSYHIYLGPQHF
TRBD2	few	TRBV7-9	TRBJ2-1	TGTGCCAGCAGCTTATTACTAGCGGGAGGGGATGAGCAGTTCTTC	CASSLLLAGGDEQFF
TRBD1	.	TRBV6-5	TRBJ1-1	TGTGCCAGCAGACAGCCGGGACAGGGTGTTGCTTTCTTT	CASRQPGQGVAFF
.	.	TRBV3-1	TRBJ2-2	TGTGCCAGCAGCGCACAGGGAACCGGGGAGCTGTTTTTT	CASSAQGTGELFF
.	.	TRBV6-2/TRBV6-3	TRBJ1-5	TGTGCCAGCAGTTCACAGGGCGAGCTAAATCAGCCCCAGCATTTT	CASSSQGELNQPQHF
TRBD1	many	TRBV7-6	TRBJ1-2	TGTGCCAGCAGCTCACAAATCGGACAGGGCCAAACGCTGGTCGGCTACACCTTC	CASSSQIGQGQTLVGYTF
TRBD1	many	TRBV7-2	TRBJ2-2	TGTGCCAGCAGGGGGGACAGAATCACCGGGGAGCTGTTTTTT	CASRGDRITGELFF
.	few	TRBV7-9	TRBJ1-1	TGTGCCAGCAGCTTTGAATACACTGAAGCTTTCTTT	CASSFEYTEAFF
.	many	TRBV7-2	TRBJ2-1	TGTGCCAGCAGCTTACGGGGGAGCGGAAATGAGCAGTTCTTC	CASSLRGSGNEQFF
.	.	TRBV7-2	TRBJ1-4	TGTGCCAGCAGGCCCGGGTCAGTTAATGAAAAACTGTTTTTT	CASRPGSVNEKLFF
.	few	TRBV28	TRBJ2-7	TGTGCCAGCAGTTTATGGACAGTTAACTACGAGCAGTACTTC	CASSLWTVNYEQYF
.	few	TRBV7-9	TRBJ2-1	TGTGCCAGCAGCTTATCTGAGGCGAACAATGAGCAGTTCTTC	CASSLSEANNEQFF
TRBD1	.	TRBV11-2	TRBJ1-2	TGTGCCAGCAGCCCCGCCGGGACAGGGTTTGGTGGCTACACCTTC	CASSPAGTGFGGYTF
TRBD2	few	TRBV11-2	TRBJ2-1	TGTGCCAGCAGCGGGGCGGGAGGGTACAATGAGCAGTTCTTC	CASSGAGGYNEQFF
TRBD1	many	TRBV7-8	TRBJ2-7	TGTGCCAGCAGCTCGAGACAGGGATCCTACGAGCAGTACTTC	CASSSRQGSYEQYF
TRBD2	.	TRBV6-5	TRBJ2-1	TGTGCCAGCAGAGGAGGACTAGCTAGAAATGAGCAGTTCTTC	CASRGGLARNEQFF
.	.	TRBV29-1	TRBJ2-2	TGCAGCGCCTCCGGGAGCTACACCGGGGAGCTGTTTTTT	CSASGSYTGELFF
.	.	TRBV5-1	TRBJ1-2	TGCGCCAGCAGCTTGGCAGTCACGGTAACCTATGGCTACACCTTC	CASSLAVTVTYGYTF
TRBD1	.	TRBV19	TRBJ2-6	TGTGCCAGTAGTATGGGGACAGGGTCTGGGGCCAACGTCCTGACTTTC	CASSMGTGSGANVLTF
.	.	TRBV27	TRBJ1-5	TGTGCCAGCAGACCCTCGGGGGCTAGCAATCAGCCCCAGCATTTT	CASRPSGASNQPQHF
.	many	TRBV7-8	TRBJ1-1	TGTGCCAGCAGATTAGAGGGTTTGACAGATGAAGCTTTCTTT	CASRLEGLTDEAFF
TRBD2	few	TRBV12-3/TRBV12-4	TRBJ2-5	TGTGCCAGCAGTTTGGGGGGGGGGTTCCTTGACCAGTACTTC	CASSLGGGFLDQYF
TRBD2	once	TRBV10-3	TRBJ2-1	TGTGCCATCAGGTCTAGCGGGTCTGGAAATGAGCAGTTCTTC	CAIRSSGSGNEQFF
.	few	TRBV7-9	TRBJ2-5	TGTGCCAGCAGCTTAGATTGGGGAGAGACCCAGTACTTC	CASSLDWGETQYF
.	.	TRBV20-1	TRBJ2-1	TGCAGTGCTAGAGTGGGACAGGACATAGCGGGAGCCTCCTACAATGAGCAGTTCTTC	CSARVGQDIAGASYNEQFF
.	few	TRBV11-2	TRBJ2-5	TGTGCCAGCAGCTTAGGGCAGGGGTGGAGGGAGACCCAGTACTTC	CASSLGQGWRETQYF
.	.	TRBV5-5	TRBJ2-3	TGTGCCAGCAGCCCGGGACTCCATAGCACAGATACGCAGTATTTT	CASSPGLHSTDTQYF
TRBD1	few	TRBV7-9	TRBJ2-7	TGTGCCAGCAGCGAAAAGACAGGGCCCTACGAGCAGTACTTC	CASSEKTGPYEQYF